A selection of T cell receptor beta chains follows, all from one sample in a study of cytomegalovirus exposure and HLA in healthy donors. Only in-frame clones appear in the TCRdb table, and some are missing; sequencing was by immunoSEQ multiplex PCR. The table lists 80,000 or so clones, roughly 9.1% of them singletons, with around 26% in the top ten. The sequencing input was PBMCs. These receptors came from a man in his 60s in good health and CMV-seropositive. Both conserved end residues are part of each CDR3. The D gene is left open where the match is weak. The size field is filled for only some rows; it gives once, few, many or a size class.

v_gene,d_gene,abundance,j_gene,CDR3aa,CDR3nt
TRBV2,-,-,TRBJ2-5,CASSEVPGEYF,TGTGCCAGCAGTGAAGTCCCCGGAGAGTACTTC
TRBV30,TRBD2,few,TRBJ2-5,CALRGGPEETQYF,TGTGCCCTCCGGGGAGGGCCTGAGGAGACCCAGTACTTC
TRBV5-1,-,few,TRBJ2-3,CASSLASPDTQYF,TGCGCCAGCAGCTTGGCCTCTCCTGATACGCAGTATTTT
TRBV4-2,TRBD1,-,TRBJ2-6,CASSPADRGPGANVLTF,TGTGCCAGCAGCCCCGCGGACAGGGGGCCTGGGGCCAACGTCCTGACTTTC
TRBV5-1,TRBD1,-,TRBJ2-1,CASSLFAGGYNEQFF,TGCGCCAGCAGCTTGTTCGCAGGGGGCTACAATGAGCAGTTCTTC
TRBV7-6,TRBD1,few,TRBJ1-5,CASSLAGQGQPQHF,TGTGCCAGCAGCTTAGCTGGACAGGGTCAGCCCCAGCATTTT
TRBV30,TRBD1,few,TRBJ1-1,CAWKDRVISEAFF,TGTGCCTGGAAGGACAGGGTAATCTCTGAAGCTTTCTTT
TRBV29-1,-,-,TRBJ1-2,CSVQNYGYTF,TGCAGCGTTCAAAACTATGGCTACACCTTC
TRBV6-6,-,-,TRBJ2-1,CASSPLASEQFF,TGTGCCAGCAGTCCTCTAGCATCTGAGCAGTTCTTC
TRBV7-3,TRBD1,few,TRBJ2-3,CASSSRDRGRVGTDTQYF,TGTGCCAGCAGCTCCCGGGACAGGGGGCGGGTCGGCACAGATACGCAGTATTTT
TRBV5-4,TRBD1,-,TRBJ2-2,CASSLRTGEVGELFF,TGTGCCAGCAGCCTACGGACAGGGGAAGTCGGGGAGCTGTTTTTT
TRBV28,-,few,TRBJ1-3,CASIEGRGNGNTIYF,TGTGCCAGCATAGAGGGCAGGGGTAATGGAAACACCATATATTTT
TRBV5-1,TRBD1,few,TRBJ2-3,CASSFLRQGNTDTQYF,TGCGCCAGCAGCTTTTTACGACAGGGCAACACAGATACGCAGTATTTT
TRBV5-5,TRBD1,-,TRBJ1-2,CASSRDRVYGYTF,TGTGCCAGCAGCCGGGACAGGGTCTATGGCTACACCTTC
TRBV10-2,TRBD2,-,TRBJ2-1,CASRPSGPSYNEQFF,TGCGCCAGCAGGCCTAGCGGACCCTCCTACAATGAGCAGTTCTTC
TRBV18,-,few,TRBJ2-5,CASSPIMGAQETQYF,TGTGCCAGCTCACCGATTATGGGGGCACAAGAGACCCAGTACTTC
TRBV5-3,-,-,TRBJ1-3,CARSFMAASGNTIYF,TGTGCCAGAAGCTTTATGGCAGCGTCTGGAAACACCATATATTTT
TRBV7-9,TRBD2,-,TRBJ2-7,CASSFGTSSYEQYF,TGTGCCAGCAGCTTTGGGACTAGCTCCTACGAGCAGTACTTC
TRBV5-6,TRBD2,-,TRBJ2-1,CASHREGGLAKFF,TGTGCCAGCCACCGTGAGGGGGGACTAGCGAAGTTCTTC
TRBV28,-,few,TRBJ1-6,CASSLELASHSYNSPLHF,TGTGCCAGCAGTTTAGAGCTAGCCAGCCACTCCTATAATTCACCCCTCCACTTT
TRBV14,-,few,TRBJ1-3,CASSQARGGYSGNTIYF,TGTGCCAGCAGCCAAGCCCGCGGGGGATACTCTGGAAACACCATATATTTT
TRBV10-3,-,few,TRBJ1-3,CAIIKQLSSGNTIYF,TGTGCCATCATCAAACAGCTGAGCTCTGGAAACACCATATATTTT
TRBV25-1,TRBD2,-,TRBJ2-2,CASRGVGLVGTGELFF,TGTGCCAGCCGGGGGGTGGGGCTAGTGGGGACCGGGGAGCTGTTTTTT
TRBV6-1,-,once,TRBJ2-5,CASSEQAGVTLETQYF,TGTGCCAGCAGTGAACAGGCAGGGGTGACGTTGGAGACCCAGTACTTC
TRBV7-3,TRBD2,-,TRBJ2-2,CASSLSGGAITGELFF,TGTGCCAGCAGCCTTAGCGGGGGGGCTATCACCGGGGAGCTGTTTTTT
TRBV7-2,TRBD1,-,TRBJ1-3,CASGRTGPGNTIYF,TGTGCCAGCGGCCGGACAGGGCCTGGAAACACCATATATTTT
TRBV2,TRBD1,-,TRBJ2-7,CASSHGTGFYEQYF,TGTGCCAGCAGTCATGGGACAGGGTTCTACGAGCAGTACTTC
TRBV15,-,-,TRBJ2-5,CATSGRSKETQYF,TGTGCCACCAGCGGGAGGTCTAAAGAGACCCAGTACTTC
TRBV30,TRBD1,-,TRBJ1-1,CAWSPNPDRGTEAFF,TGTGCCTGGAGTCCAAATCCGGACAGGGGCACTGAAGCTTTCTTT
TRBV30,-,few,TRBJ2-5,CAWSVQKVETQYF,TGTGCCTGGAGTGTACAGAAGGTAGAGACCCAGTACTTC
TRBV5-1,TRBD1,-,TRBJ1-4,CASSLDRLDEKLFF,TGCGCCAGCAGTTTGGACAGGCTTGATGAAAAACTGTTTTTT
TRBV5-1,TRBD2,-,TRBJ2-7,CASSLGLAGGLPYEQYF,TGCGCCAGCAGCTTGGGACTAGCGGGAGGACTCCCCTACGAGCAGTACTTC
TRBV30,-,few,TRBJ2-3,CAWSSAGRDTQYF,TGTGCCTGGAGTAGTGCAGGGCGGGATACGCAGTATTTT
TRBV5-8,-,-,TRBJ1-1,CAVEGGTEAFF,TGTGCTGTGGAGGGTGGCACTGAAGCTTTCTTT
TRBV5-1,-,-,TRBJ1-1,CASSLADYPGAEAFF,TGCGCCAGCAGCTTGGCCGACTACCCCGGGGCTGAAGCTTTCTTT
TRBV5-8,TRBD2,-,TRBJ2-5,CASTRGLAGGTQYF,TGTGCCAGCACCCGAGGACTAGCGGGTGGGACCCAGTACTTC
TRBV28,-,-,TRBJ1-1,CASNLIGVGQNTEAFF,TGTGCCAGCAATCTCATAGGGGTAGGGCAGAACACTGAAGCTTTCTTT
TRBV6-5,-,few,TRBJ1-5,CASSYSKGGNQPQHF,TGTGCCAGCAGTTACTCGAAAGGGGGCAATCAGCCCCAGCATTTT
TRBV19,-,few,TRBJ2-1,CASSILLAPYNEQFF,TGTGCCAGTAGTATATTGCTAGCCCCCTACAATGAGCAGTTCTTC
TRBV30,TRBD1,-,TRBJ1-2,CAWVTGDSINYGYTF,TGTGCCTGGGTGACGGGGGACAGCATTAACTATGGCTACACCTTC
TRBV6-1,-,few,TRBJ1-4,CASSSFTGTREKLFF,TGTGCCAGCTCCTCCTTTACAGGGACGAGGGAAAAACTGTTTTTT
TRBV5-4,TRBD1,-,TRBJ1-3,CASSRDRVGNTIYF,TGTGCCAGCAGCCGAGACAGGGTCGGAAACACCATATATTTT
TRBV19,-,-,TRBJ1-1,CASSSHREGTEAFF,TGTGCCAGTAGTAGCCACAGGGAAGGCACTGAAGCTTTCTTT
TRBV7-7,-,few,TRBJ1-2,CASSLGAGDGYTF,TGTGCTAGCAGCTTAGGCGCGGGCGATGGCTACACCTTC
TRBV30,TRBD2,few,TRBJ2-1,CAWSGTSGYNEQFF,TGTGCCTGGTCCGGGACTAGCGGTTACAATGAGCAGTTCTTC
TRBV10-1,-,few,TRBJ2-3,CASSGGGTDTQYF,TGCGCCAGCAGTGGGGGGGGCACAGATACGCAGTATTTT
TRBV7-8,-,-,TRBJ1-4,CASSLAGQGATNEKLFF,TGTGCCAGCAGCTTAGCCGGGCAGGGCGCAACTAATGAAAAACTGTTTTTT
TRBV15,-,-,TRBJ1-1,CATSRGWSGQGYTEAFF,TGTGCCACCAGCAGAGGGTGGTCGGGGCAGGGGTACACTGAAGCTTTCTTT
TRBV29-1,TRBD1,-,TRBJ2-3,CSAKTGGTSTDTQYF,TGCAGCGCAAAGACAGGGGGGACTAGCACAGATACGCAGTATTTT
TRBV19,TRBD1,-,TRBJ1-1,CASSLNRDREDDTEAFF,TGTGCCAGTAGTTTAAACCGGGACAGGGAAGATGACACTGAAGCTTTCTTT
TRBV27,TRBD2,few,TRBJ2-3,CASIAGNTDTQYF,TGTGCCAGTATAGCGGGGAACACAGATACGCAGTATTTT